These 29 T cell receptor beta chains came from one sample sequenced in a study of a mutant IDH1 vaccine in newly diagnosed glioma. Time point reported: week 23, last vaccination. A single vaccine dose contained 300 ug of mutant IDH1 20-mer peptide, and topical imiquimod was used with it. These receptors are not linked to any known antigen. Profiled with immunoSEQ multiplex PCR; TCRdb holds only in-frame clones, not every one. The repertoire holds 60,000 or so clones, with about three quarters as singletons. The input for sequencing was PBMCs, taken from a glioma patient whose treatment included an IDH1 peptide vaccine. These receptors all stem from a woman in her thirties or forties with glioma. Some clones in this sample may be carry-over from other donors' samples.

The rearrangement links TRBV7-6 to TRBJ1-4; D perhaps matches TRBD1 (6 bases). Per germline, CDR1 SGHVS and CDR2 FNYEAQ. The CDR3 is 17 residues long. Between the trimmed V and J ends, which lost 0 bases and 3 bases, there was a span of 14 bases. CDR3 protein: CASSLAYGGRANEKLFF. CDR3 nucleotide sequence: TGTGCCAGCAGCTTAGCTTATGGGGGGCGCGCTAATGAAAAACTGTTTTTT.

This chain joins TRBV2 and TRBJ1-2, with D perhaps matching TRBD1 (6 bases). V lost 2 bases and J 0 bases, leaving 10 bases between the germline ends. The CDR3 runs 15 residues. Germline lookup yields CDR1 SNHLY and CDR2 FYNNEI. Here the CDR3 reads CASSERAGANYGYTF. For the CDR3, the DNA is TGTGCCAGCAGTGAAAGGGCAGGGGCTAACTATGGCTACACCTTC.

The rearrangement links TRBV4-3 to TRBJ2-3; D gene unclear. Germline V lookup: CDR1 LGHNA, CDR2 YSLEER. The CDR3 covers 16 residues. Between the trimmed V and J ends, which lost 0 bases and 2 bases, there was a span of 12 bases. The chain's CDR3 is CASSQERKMYTDTQYF. In nucleotides, the CDR3 is TGCGCCAGCAGCCAAGAAAGGAAAATGTACACAGATACGCAGTATTTT.

The V gene is TRBV7-2, the J gene TRBJ1-2; D perhaps matches TRBD1 (6 bases). Germline V lookup: CDR1 SGHTA, CDR2 FQGNSA. Between the trimmed V and J ends, which lost 5 bases and 2 bases, there was a span of 9 bases. This CDR3 is built from 13 residues. CDR3 sequence reads: CASSKDSNYGYTF. The CDR3 DNA reads as TGTGCCAGCAGCAAGGACAGCAACTATGGCTACACCTTC.

The chain has TRBV7-2 and TRBJ2-5, with 8 bases fitting TRBD1. There are 15 residues in the CDR3. Germline-derived CDR1 and CDR2 are SGHTA and FQGNSA. The trim removed 3 bases at V and 5 bases at J, leaving 8 bases unmatched. The CDR3 region has the DNA TGTGCCAGCAGCTTGGGAACAGGGGGTATGGAGACCCAGTACTTC. Translating gives CASSLGTGGMETQYF.

V and J are TRBV30 and TRBJ1-2; D not resolved. Germline V gene lookup returns CDR1 GTSNPN and CDR2 SVGIG (reference sequence). With 0 bases removed from V and 8 bases from J, the gap between germline ends came to 16 bases. CDR3 length: 14 amino acids. CDR3 amino acids: CAWSVEVRTIGYTF. For the CDR3, the DNA is TGTGCCTGGAGTGTAGAGGTCCGTACTATCGGCTACACCTTC. The full variable domain, with the rest looked up from reference TRBV30 and TRBJ1-2, is SQTIHQWPATLVQPVGSPLSLECTVEGTSNPNLYWYRQAAGRGLQLLFYSVGIGQISSEVPQNLSASRPQDRQFILSSKKLLLSDSGFYLCAWSVEVRTIGYTFGSGTRLTVV.

This clone was counted between two and nine times. V usage is TRBV6-5 and J usage is TRBJ2-5; weak D call: TRBD2 (6 bases). Trimming took 3 bases from V and 5 from J, leaving 16 bases between them. Germline CDR1 MNHEY, CDR2 SVGAGI. The CDR3 contains 15 residues. The DNA of the CDR3 is TGTGCCAGCAGTTATAAGGAGGGACCGGTGGAGACCCAGTACTTC. This sequence encodes CASSYKEGPVETQYF.

The genes are TRBV5-6 and TRBJ1-2; possible D gene TRBD1, 5 bases. The CDR3 is 12 residues long. CDR1 and CDR2 (germline): SGHDT, YYEEEE. Trimming pared 3 bases from V and 6 bases from J, leaving 9 bases between. CDR3 residues: CASSWGGDGYTF. CDR3 DNA: TGTGCCAGCAGCTGGGGGGGTGATGGCTACACCTTC. Variable domain in full (rest from reference TRBV5-6 and TRBJ1-2): DAGVTQSPTHLIKTRGQQVTLRCSPKSGHDTVSWYQQALGQGPQFIFQYYEEEERQRGNFPDRFSGHQFPNYSSELNVNALLLGDSALYLCASSWGGDGYTFGSGTRLTVV.

This clone was observed a handful of times. The rearrangement joins TRBV2 to TRBJ1-2, with 9 bases that match TRBD1. Germline loops: CDR1 SNHLY, CDR2 FYNNEI. With V trimmed by 7 bases and J by 5 bases, 8 bases remained unmatched. The CDR3 spans 14 residues. The CDR3 bases are TGTGCCAGCACTACCGGGACAGGGTATTATGGCTACACCTTC. As protein: CASTTGTGYYGYTF.

The chain couples TRBV2 to TRBJ1-1; the match to TRBD1 covers 7 bases. Trimming cost V 6 bases and J 1 base; bases outside gene matches: 11. CDR1 SNHLY and CDR2 FYNNEI come from the germline V gene. The length of the CDR3 is 16 residues. DNA of the CDR3: TGTGCCAGCAGGGAACCGGTGTACAGGGGGAACACTGAAGCTTTCTTT. Its translation: CASREPVYRGNTEAFF.

This clone was seen a single time. V is TRBV9 and J is TRBJ1-6; D is unclear. Trimming removed 0 bases at V and 7 bases at J, with 2 bases between. The germline V gene has CDR1 SGDLS and CDR2 YYNGEE. The CDR3 runs 12 residues. CDR3 sequence reads: CASSVGNSPLHF. CDR3 DNA sequence: TGTGCCAGCAGCGTAGGAAATTCACCCCTCCACTTT.

V usage is TRBV5-8 and J usage is TRBJ1-5; tentatively, D is TRBD1 (6 bases). V lost 4 bases and J 6 bases, leaving 20 bases between the germline ends. The CDR3 has 16 residues. The V gene's germline CDR1 is SGHTS and CDR2 YDEGEE. CDR3 sequence: CASSPRTAGGSQPQHF. For the CDR3, the DNA is TGTGCCAGCAGCCCAAGGACAGCCGGAGGGTCTCAGCCCCAGCATTTT.

J is TRBJ1-1 and V is TRBV7-2; D uncertain. V was clipped by 6 bases and J by 6 bases, with 17 bases between them. Per the germline V gene, CDR1 is SGHTA and CDR2 is FQGNSA. The CDR3 has 14 residues. The CDR3 DNA reads as TGTGCCAGCAGTCTTACAAAGGGCATCGCTGAAGCTTTCTTT. This sequence encodes CASSLTKGIAEAFF.

This sequence joins TRBV2 and TRBJ2-5; 9 nucleotides match TRBD2. From germline, CDR1 is SNHLY and CDR2 FYNNEI. Trimming at V came to 6 bases and at J to 9 bases, leaving 17 bases not matched to a gene. The CDR3 runs 16 residues. The CDR3 protein is CASRGSGGILKLAQYF. The CDR3 region has the DNA TGTGCCAGCAGAGGTAGCGGGGGCATTCTCAAACTGGCCCAGTACTTC.

This rearrangement joins TRBV9 to TRBJ2-2; TRBD2 aligns across 10 bases. Germline V gives CDR1 SGDLS, CDR2 YYNGEE. There are 18 residues in the CDR3. Losses at the gene ends were 2 bases for V and 7 bases for J; bases not matched to a gene: 14. CDR3 sequence: CASSVPLSGGAFVGELFF. The CDR3 region has the DNA TGTGCCAGCAGCGTTCCACTGAGCGGGGGGGCCTTCGTCGGGGAGCTGTTTTTT.

V is TRBV4-1 and J is TRBJ1-5, with a weak D call TRBD1 (5 bases). The CDR3 runs to 15 residues. Germline-derived CDR1 and CDR2 are MGHRA and YSYEKL. V lost 0 bases and J lost 7, with 13 bases in between. The CDR3 protein is CASSQEWGTGQPQHF. The CDR3 DNA follows: TGCGCCAGCAGCCAAGAGTGGGGTACAGGACAGCCCCAGCATTTT.

V gene TRBV5-1 combines with J gene TRBJ1-3; D not certain. Germline V gene lookup returns CDR1 SGHRS and CDR2 YFSETQ. CDR3 length: 17 amino acids. Deletions cut 4 bases from V and 1 base from J, with 18 bases between. The CDR3 nucleotides read TGCGCCAGCAGCCTAACCCTAGCGACAAGTTCTGGAAACACCATATATTTT. The encoded protein is CASSLTLATSSGNTIYF. The full variable domain, in which reference TRBV5-1 and TRBJ1-3 provide the parts outside the CDR3, is KAGVTQTPRYLIKTRGQQVTLSCSPISGHRSVSWYQQTPGQGLQFLFEYFSETQRNKGNFPGRFSGRQFSNSRSEMNVSTLELGDSALYLCASSLTLATSSGNTIYFGEGSWLTVV.

Remarks on this clone: The germline gene is not matched at one end of the junction; a read error may be the cause. The chain combines TRBV6-5 with TRBJ2-7; D assignment may be TRBD1 or TRBD2 (5 bases each). CDR3 size: 13 residues. Germline CDR1 and CDR2: MNHEY and SVGAGI. The CDR3: CASSYFGASEQYF. CDR3 bases: TGTGCCAGCAGCTACTTCGGGGCCTCCGAGCAGTACTTC.

This chain connects TRBV15 to TRBJ1-5; D not certain. CDR3 length: 15 residues. V dropped 3 bases and J dropped 0 bases, with 9 bases sitting between them. Germline V gives CDR1 LNHNV, CDR2 YYDKDF (reference sequence). CDR3 sequence: CATSRVLNSNQPQHF. The CDR3 DNA is TGTGCCACCAGCAGGGTACTAAATAGCAATCAGCCCCAGCATTTT. Full variable domain (rest looked up from reference TRBV15 and TRBJ1-5): DAMVIQNPRYQVTQFGKPVTLSCSQTLNHNVMYWYQQKSSQAPKLLFHYYDKDFNNEADTPDNFQSRRPNTSFCFLDIRSPGLGDTAMYLCATSRVLNSNQPQHFGDGTRLSIL.

The chain links TRBV5-6 to TRBJ1-5, with D perhaps matching TRBD1 (5 bases). CDR1 is SGHDT, CDR2 YYEEEE, per germline. V gave up 0 bases and J gave up 3 bases, with 10 bases separating them. This CDR3 has 15 residues. CDR3 amino acids: CASSLAGGSNQPQHF. CDR3 sequence (DNA): TGTGCCAGCAGCTTGGCGGGGGGGTCCAATCAGCCCCAGCATTTT.

The rearrangement uses TRBV6-6 and TRBJ1-2; D gene ambiguous. The CDR3 covers 13 residues. V dropped 5 bases and J dropped 3 bases, with 10 bases sitting between them. From germline, CDR1 is MNHNY and CDR2 SVGAGI (reference sequence). The CDR3 reads CASSPPSHYGYTF. The CDR3 DNA sequence: TGTGCCAGCAGTCCTCCGAGCCACTATGGCTACACCTTC.

Only a few counts were recorded for this clone. The chain is built from TRBV4-1 and TRBJ1-1, with D maybe TRBD1 (5 bases). V was pared by 3 bases and J by 11 bases, with 16 bases between. This CDR3 is 13 amino acids long. CDR1 MGHRA and CDR2 YSYEKL come from the germline V gene. CDR3 DNA: TGCGCCAGCAGCCACATACAGGATTCTTGGGCTTTCTTT. Its translation is CASSHIQDSWAFF.

The chain recombines TRBV10-3 with TRBJ1-3; no clear D gene. Between the trimmed V and J ends, which lost 6 bases and 2 bases, there was a span of 17 bases. The CDR3 has 16 amino acids. Germline V gene sequence: CDR1 ENHRY, CDR2 SYGVKD. CDR3 DNA sequence: TGTGCCATCAGGGGCCACTCCACGACCCCTGGAAACACCATATATTTT. Translating gives CAIRGHSTTPGNTIYF.

CDR3: CASTSGSDEQYF. For the CDR3, the DNA is TGTGCCAGCACCTCGGGAAGCGACGAGCAGTACTTC. The V and J genes are TRBV27 and TRBJ2-7; D possibly corresponds to TRBD2 (5 bases). The CDR3 runs 12 residues. From germline, CDR1 is MNHEY and CDR2 SMNVEV (reference sequence). The V gene lost 7 bases and the J gene lost 5 bases, with 12 bases spanning the gap.

This clone was seen only a few times. This sequence joins TRBV7-2 and TRBJ1-1, with D possibly matching TRBD1 (6 bases). The germline V gene has CDR1 SGHTA and CDR2 FQGNSA. Trimming took 5 bases from V and 1 from J, leaving 17 bases between them. The CDR3 loop spans 16 amino acids. As DNA, the CDR3 is TGTGCCAGCAGCCCCCGAGGGGGGATCCCGAACACTGAAGCTTTCTTT. It encodes CASSPRGGIPNTEAFF. Looking up the rest from reference TRBV7-2 and TRBJ1-1 gives the full variable domain: GAGVSQSPSNKVTEKGKDVELRCDPISGHTALYWYRQSLGQGLEFLIYFQGNSAPDKSGLPSDRFSAERTGGSVSTLTIQRTQQEDSAVYLCASSPRGGIPNTEAFFGQGTRLTVV.

The chain employs TRBV7-9 and TRBJ1-2; D perhaps matches TRBD1 (5 bases). V lost 3 bases, J lost 9 bases, and 11 bases lay in between. The V gene's germline CDR1 is SEHNR and CDR2 FQNEAQ (reference sequence). The CDR3 sequence is 12 residues long. The CDR3 nucleotides are TGTGCCAGCAGCTTTCAGGGTGCGCGCTACACCTTC. Encoded protein: CASSFQGARYTF.

The rearrangement uses TRBV9 and TRBJ2-1; D not certain. V was cut by 2 bases and J by 0 bases, with 6 bases left in between. CDR3 length equals 14 residues. Germline CDR1 reads SGDLS; CDR2 reads YYNGEE. CDR3 sequence reads: CASSVTSSYNEQFF. The CDR3, as DNA: TGTGCCAGCAGCGTTACGAGCTCCTACAATGAGCAGTTCTTC.

V usage is TRBV23-1 and J usage is TRBJ1-5; 7 bases are shared with TRBD1. TRBV23-1 is noted as an ORF with a role that remains uncertain. With V trimmed by 7 bases and J by 5 bases, 8 bases remained unmatched. The CDR3 runs 14 residues. CDR3 DNA sequence: TGCGCCAGCAACCGGACAGGAGACTATCAGCCCCAGCATTTT. Its protein is CASNRTGDYQPQHF.

The chain combines TRBV4-1 with TRBJ1-4, with 8 positions matching TRBD1. Looked up from germline, CDR1 is MGHRA and CDR2 is YSYEKL. This CDR3 has 16 amino acids. With V trimmed by 4 bases and J by 8 bases, 12 bases remained unmatched. CDR3 coding DNA: TGCGCCAGCAGCCGAGAAATTGGACAGGGAGTGGAAAAACTGTTTTTT. Its protein is CASSREIGQGVEKLFF.